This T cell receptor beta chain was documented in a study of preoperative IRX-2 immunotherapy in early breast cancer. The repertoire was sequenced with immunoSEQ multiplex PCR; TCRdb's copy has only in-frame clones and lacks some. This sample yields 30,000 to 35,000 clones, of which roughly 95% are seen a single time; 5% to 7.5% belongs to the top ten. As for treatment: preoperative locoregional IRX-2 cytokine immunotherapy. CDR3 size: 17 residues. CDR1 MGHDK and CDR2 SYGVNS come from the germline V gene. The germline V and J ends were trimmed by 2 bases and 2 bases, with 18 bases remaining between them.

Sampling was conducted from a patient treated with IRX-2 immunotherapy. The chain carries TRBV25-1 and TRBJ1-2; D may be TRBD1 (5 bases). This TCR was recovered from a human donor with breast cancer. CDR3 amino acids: CASSEDGGWTLNYGYTF. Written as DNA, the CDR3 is TGTGCCAGCAGTGAAGATGGGGGTTGGACGTTAAACTATGGCTACACCTTC.